The 10 T cell receptor beta chains listed next were all sequenced from one sample in a study of T cells after yellow fever vaccination (dated by TCRdb to the late 2010s). Interpreted using the paper, the treatment or condition label stands for: live attenuated yellow fever vaccine strain. The library was made by 5' RACE. Sequencer: Illumina NovaSeq 6000. TCRdb ran its own pipeline on the public reads, namely fastp trimming at Q25 and MiXCR clone calling, and kept in-frame beta chains. Rows merge per CDR3 protein into single entries with the most common DNA and genes. Recorded for this sample are 250,000 to 400,000 distinct CDR3 sequences; roughly 4.3% of them occurred a single time. The ten largest clones add up to around 23% of the sample. The material was PBMCs, obtained 5 days after the yellow fever booster vaccination. The receptors shown here come from a man aged 18 to 30 who received the YFV17D yellow fever vaccine.

This clonotype has only a few counts. The rearrangement uses TRBV5-5 and TRBJ1-3; tentatively, D is TRBD1 (5 bases). The germline V gene has CDR1 SGHKS and CDR2 YYEKEE (reference sequence). The CDR3 is made up of 17 amino acids. V dropped 0 bases and J dropped 2 bases, with 15 bases sitting between them. In DNA form, the CDR3 reads TGTGCCAGCAGCTTGGCCCCAGGGTTCTTTACTGGAAACACCATATATTTT. Amino acid sequence: CASSLAPGFFTGNTIYF.

This clonotype was seen ten or more times. The genes are TRBV5-5 and TRBJ2-7, with 9 bases lining up with TRBD1. The germline gives CDR1 SGHKS, CDR2 YYEKEE (reference sequence). The junction had 9 bases not matched to a gene; V was cut back by 4 bases and J by 1 base. This CDR3 contains 16 residues. CDR3 residues: CASSGKPGQGSYEQYV. The CDR3 coding sequence is TGTGCCAGCAGCGGAAAACCGGGACAGGGTTCCTACGAGCAGTACGTC.

This clonotype showed up many times. V is TRBV7-2 and J is TRBJ1-6; D gene ambiguous. The CDR3 is made up of 16 amino acids. The ends were cut back, 6 bases at V and 1 base at J, with 13 bases in the middle. Looked up from germline, CDR1 is SGHTA and CDR2 is FQGNSA. CDR3 in amino acids: CASRTKFGSYNSPLHF. For the CDR3, the DNA is TGTGCCAGCAGAACTAAATTTGGTTCCTATAATTCACCCCTCCACTTT.

This clonotype has just a few counts. The V call is TRBV5-8, the J call TRBJ2-2; 11 nucleotides align to TRBD1. CDR1 SGHTS and CDR2 YDEGEE come from the germline V gene. This CDR3 is built from 16 residues. V shed 4 bases and J 8 bases; nucleotides not matched to a gene: 10. This CDR3 reads CASSLGQGAYSGELFF. Here the CDR3 DNA reads TGTGCCAGCAGCCTCGGACAGGGGGCGTATTCAGGGGAGCTGTTTTTT. Drawing the rest from reference TRBV5-8 and TRBJ2-2, the complete variable domain is EAGVTQSPTHLIKTRGQQATLRCSPISGHTSVYWYQQALGLGLQFLLWYDEGEERNRGNFPPRFSGRQFPNYSSELNVNALELEDSALYLCASSLGQGAYSGELFFGEGSRLTVL.

The CDR3 reads CASSGQGARGTEAFF. The CDR3 coding sequence is TGCGCCAGCAGTGGCCAGGGGGCGCGTGGGACTGAAGCTTTCTTT. This chain links TRBV10-2 with TRBJ1-1; 8 bases fit TRBD1. Germline V lookup: CDR1 WSHSY, CDR2 SAAADI. The V and J ends lost 4 bases and 5 bases, in that order; junction bases with no gene match: 9. The CDR3 is 15 residues long.

The rearrangement joins TRBV6-6 to TRBJ1-1; D gene uncertain. The CDR3 is made up of 12 amino acids. Germline V gene sequence: CDR1 MNHNY, CDR2 SVGAGI (reference sequence). The germline V and J ends were trimmed by 0 bases and 6 bases, with 5 bases remaining between them. In DNA form, the CDR3 reads TGTGCCAGCAGTTACTCGGAAGCTGAAGCTTTCTTT. Translating it yields CASSYSEAEAFF.

Only a few counts were recorded for this clonotype. This chain connects TRBV20-1 to TRBJ2-3, with 9 positions matching TRBD2. The CDR3 runs 16 residues. The trim removed 1 base at V and 1 base at J, leaving 6 bases unmatched. Germline V gene lookup returns CDR1 DFQATT and CDR2 SNEGSKA (reference sequence). CDR3 loop: CSARAFLAGGTDTQYF. The CDR3, as DNA: TGCAGTGCTAGAGCCTTTTTAGCGGGGGGCACAGATACGCAGTATTTT.

This clonotype was observed many times. The genes are TRBV27 and TRBJ1-2; D is undetermined. With 5 bases removed from V and 3 bases from J, the gap between germline ends came to 13 bases. The CDR3 loop spans 14 amino acids. Germline V gene sequence: CDR1 MNHEY, CDR2 SMNVEV (reference sequence). CDR3 in amino acids: CASSRQGFYYGYTF. In nucleotides, the CDR3 is TGTGCCAGCAGTCGGCAAGGGTTCTACTATGGCTACACCTTC.

The chain recombines TRBV5-6 with TRBJ2-7; D perhaps matches TRBD2 (5 bases). V was cut by 0 bases and J by 4 bases, with 11 bases left in between. The CDR3 loop spans 14 amino acids. CDR1 SGHDT and CDR2 YYEEEE come from the germline V gene. The CDR3 protein is CASSLGLEEYEQYV. CDR3 coding DNA: TGTGCCAGCAGCTTGGGACTGGAGGAGTACGAGCAGTACGTC.

The chain combines TRBV6-5 with TRBJ2-3; 9 bases are a match to TRBD2. The CDR3 extends over 16 amino acids. With 0 bases clipped from V and 2 bases from J, the junction kept 3 bases outside the gene matches. Germline CDR1 and CDR2: MNHEY and SVGAGI. The CDR3 loop is CASSYSSGGYTDTQYF. Written as DNA, the CDR3 is TGTGCCAGCAGTTACTCTAGCGGGGGATACACAGATACGCAGTATTTT.